Below, one T cell receptor beta chain is given with its context. Other DNA sequences in this sample translate to the same CDR3. In the authors' workflow: Estimation of nucleated cell counts relied on the amplification of reference gene primers. The protocol was immunoSEQ multiplex PCR, while the TCRdb copy is restricted to in-frame clones and leaves out a portion. V and J calls and clone size are as listed in that table; D and trimming were resolved from the DNA. Among fewer than 350,000 clones, 81% were seen once, and the ten largest hold 2.5% to 3%. Germline V gives CDR1 SEHNR, CDR2 FQNEAQ (reference sequence). The V end lost 3 bases, the J end lost 2 bases, and 8 bases lay between the germline ends. CDR3 length: 14 amino acids. These data belong to a study of blood T cell repertoires in COVID-19. Study background: PBMCs, B-cell-depleted T cells, or T cells were the source of the cDNA or gDNA that made up the material.

V usage is TRBV7-9 and J usage is TRBJ1-3; possibly TRBD1 for D (5 bases). The receptor's source is a woman in her sixties or seventies with active or convalescent COVID-19. Sequencing was carried out using peripheral blood. The CDR3 sequence is CASSFGGPGNTIYF. CDR3 nucleotide sequence: TGTGCCAGCAGCTTCGGGGGTCCTGGAAACACCATATATTTT.